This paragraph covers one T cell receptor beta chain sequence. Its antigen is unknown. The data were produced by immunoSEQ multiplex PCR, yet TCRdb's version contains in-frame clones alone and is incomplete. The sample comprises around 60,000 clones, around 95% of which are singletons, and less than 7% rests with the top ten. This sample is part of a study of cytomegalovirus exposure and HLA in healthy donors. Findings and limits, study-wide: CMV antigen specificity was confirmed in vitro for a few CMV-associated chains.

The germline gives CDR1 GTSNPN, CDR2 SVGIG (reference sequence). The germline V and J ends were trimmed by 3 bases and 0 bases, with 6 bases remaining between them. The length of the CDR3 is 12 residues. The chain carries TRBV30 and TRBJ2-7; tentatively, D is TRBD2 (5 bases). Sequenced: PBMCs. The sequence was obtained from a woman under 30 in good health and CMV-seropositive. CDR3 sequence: CAWSGDSYEQYF. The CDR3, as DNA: TGTGCCTGGAGCGGGGACTCCTACGAGCAGTACTTC.